Below are 27 T cell receptor beta chains sequenced from a single sample in a study of T cells expressing NK-cell markers. TCRdb reprocessed the 5' RACE reads, keeping one entry per CDR3 protein, no DNA. The table for this sample gives about 450,000 distinct CDR3 sequences. The sequenced sample consisted of blood T cells: a sorted CD56 or NKG2C T cell subset, CD4+ or CD8+ T cells, or bulk PBMC T cells (not recorded which). The receptors were sampled from a woman aged 18-70 years in good health.

The CDR3 protein is CASSPSPGQGAFGYTF. V is TRBV18 and J is TRBJ1-2; TCRdb reports TRBD1, a call that lacks DNA to check it against. CDR3 length equals 16 residues. The V gene's germline CDR1 is KGHSH and CDR2 LQKENI.

The chain couples TRBV4-1 to TRBJ2-2. CDR3 length equals 14 residues. Germline CDR1 MGHRA, CDR2 YSYEKL. The CDR3 loop is CASSQEVTTGELFF.

This chain's CDR3 is CSARDRSHNQPQHF. The chain has TRBV20-1 and TRBJ1-5. CDR3 length: 14 amino acids. Germline CDR1 and CDR2: DFQATT and SNEGSKA (reference sequence).

The chain's CDR3 is CASRSPGTPIYEQYF. V is TRBV12-3 or TRBV12-4 and J is TRBJ2-7; no DNA is available, so the TRBD1 call from TCRdb remains unchecked. The CDR3 runs 15 residues.

This rearrangement joins TRBV20-1 to TRBJ2-7; TCRdb gives TRBD2 as the D gene, but with no DNA this cannot be confirmed. Germline V lookup: CDR1 DFQATT, CDR2 SNEGSKA (reference sequence). This CDR3 is built from 15 residues. CDR3 residues: CSARDWGPGLEEQYF.

V is TRBV5-1 and J is TRBJ2-1; checking the TCRdb D call of TRBD1 is not possible without DNA. There are 14 residues in the CDR3. Germline loops: CDR1 SGHRS, CDR2 YFSETQ. Here the CDR3 reads CASGYGTGYNEQFF.

The V gene is TRBV21-1, the J gene TRBJ2-3; TCRdb indicates TRBD1, and absent DNA this call remains unverified. TRBV21-1 is described as a pseudogene. The CDR3 runs 15 residues. CDR3 in amino acids: CASSDFRGAADTQYF.

The chain has TRBV10-3 and TRBJ1-2. Germline loops: CDR1 ENHRY, CDR2 SYGVKD. The CDR3 runs 12 residues. The CDR3 sequence: CAISVSAGGYTF.

V is TRBV20-1 and J is TRBJ2-5; TCRdb lists TRBD1, though no DNA is available to test this call. This CDR3 region has 14 residues. CDR1 is DFQATT, CDR2 SNEGSKA, per germline (reference sequence). CDR3 protein: CSARRFREQETQYF.

V usage is TRBV29-1 and J usage is TRBJ2-3; TCRdb's D gene call, TRBD1, goes unchecked for lack of DNA. Germline V gives CDR1 SQVTM, CDR2 ANQGSEA. The CDR3 is 14 residues long. The CDR3 here is CSVTSGASRDTQYF.

V is TRBV6-5 and J is TRBJ2-1; the D call from TCRdb, TRBD2, cannot be confirmed without DNA. CDR1 MNHEY and CDR2 SVGAGI come from the germline V gene. The CDR3 is 16 residues long. The CDR3 here is CASSYYPREGYSEQFF.

The rearrangement links TRBV30 to TRBJ2-1. CDR3 length equals 11 residues. The germline V gene encodes CDR1 GTSNPN and CDR2 SVGIG (reference sequence). This CDR3 reads CAWTHGDEQFF.

The chain has TRBV7-9 and TRBJ1-3; there is no DNA to check the TCRdb D call of TRBD1. Germline loops: CDR1 SEHNR, CDR2 FQNEAQ (reference sequence). The CDR3 totals 15 residues. Here the CDR3 reads CASSGGTTAGNTIYF. The full variable domain, with the rest looked up from reference TRBV7-9 and TRBJ1-3, is DTGVSQNPRHKITKRGQNVTFRCDPISEHNRLYWYRQTLGQGPEFLTYFQNEAQLEKSRLLSDRFSAERPKGSFSTLEIQRTEQGDSAMYLCASSGGTTAGNTIYFGEGSWLTVV.

This chain's CDR3 is CASSHLDEGPQETQYF. The V and J genes are TRBV2 and TRBJ2-5; as DNA is missing, the TRBD1 call by TCRdb cannot be tested. From germline, CDR1 is SNHLY and CDR2 FYNNEI. The CDR3 is 16 residues long.

The CDR3 spells CSARDRGRRYTEAFF. The rearrangement links TRBV20-1 to TRBJ1-1. The CDR3 consists of 15 residues. Germline V lookup: CDR1 DFQATT, CDR2 SNEGSKA (reference sequence).

The rearrangement uses TRBV7-9 and TRBJ2-4. Germline CDR1 reads SEHNR; CDR2 reads FQNEAQ (reference sequence). This CDR3 is 11 amino acids long. The CDR3 reads CASSLEYIQYF.

The genes are TRBV13 and TRBJ2-7; TCRdb's D call, TRBD1, is unchecked because there is no DNA. The germline V gene has CDR1 PRHDT and CDR2 FYEKMQ (reference sequence). CDR3 size: 14 residues. CDR3: CASSPGRAPTEQYF.

This sequence joins TRBV27 and TRBJ2-7; TCRdb picks TRBD2, but there is no DNA to check that call. The CDR3 loop spans 15 amino acids. In germline, CDR1 is MNHEY, CDR2 SMNVEV (reference sequence). CDR3 sequence reads: CASSLSSGSSYEQYF.

The chain has TRBV12-3 or TRBV12-4 and TRBJ1-6; TCRdb names TRBD1, which stays unverified in the absence of DNA. This CDR3 spans 16 amino acids. The CDR3 reads CASSSTPGVRNSPLHF.

The chain recombines TRBV15 with TRBJ1-6. Germline CDR1 is LNHNV and CDR2 is YYDKDF (reference sequence). CDR3 length: 18 residues. The CDR3 loop reads CATSRDPTEALYNSPLHF.

The chain recombines TRBV12-3 or TRBV12-4 with TRBJ1-2; TCRdb designates TRBD1, a call that cannot be tested without DNA. The CDR3 runs to 13 residues. The CDR3 here is CASTRDVSYGYTF.

V usage is TRBV9 and J usage is TRBJ2-1; with no DNA, the TCRdb D assignment of TRBD2 cannot be verified. The germline CDR1 and CDR2 sequences are SGDLS and YYNGEE. The CDR3 runs to 15 residues. The CDR3: CASTTGTSGKNEQFF.

The CDR3: CASSGTSGTQYF. The genes are TRBV3-1 and TRBJ2-3; the TCRdb call, TRBD2, lacks DNA for checking. The CDR3 runs to 12 residues. Per germline, CDR1 LGHDT and CDR2 YNNKEL (reference sequence).

The V and J genes are TRBV7-8 and TRBJ2-7; TCRdb's D gene call, TRBD1, goes unchecked for lack of DNA. The CDR3 length is 15 residues. CDR1 is SGHVS and CDR2 is FQNEAQ in the germline V gene. CDR3 residues: CASSLPAKGGYEQYF.

The rearrangement uses TRBV12-3 or TRBV12-4 and TRBJ2-2; TCRdb picks TRBD2, but there is no DNA to check that call. This CDR3 is 13 amino acids long. The CDR3 sequence: CASSLVAPGELFF.

V and J are TRBV7-9 and TRBJ1-5; TCRdb gives TRBD1 as the D gene, but with no DNA this cannot be confirmed. Germline V gene data show CDR1 as SEHNR and CDR2 as FQNEAQ (reference sequence). The CDR3 is 14 residues long. The CDR3 sequence: CASSSGTRNQPQHF.

The V call is TRBV15, the J call TRBJ1-6. The CDR3 runs to 14 residues. Germline assignment: CDR1 LNHNV and CDR2 YYDKDF (reference sequence). CDR3 region: CATSREPGRSPLHF.